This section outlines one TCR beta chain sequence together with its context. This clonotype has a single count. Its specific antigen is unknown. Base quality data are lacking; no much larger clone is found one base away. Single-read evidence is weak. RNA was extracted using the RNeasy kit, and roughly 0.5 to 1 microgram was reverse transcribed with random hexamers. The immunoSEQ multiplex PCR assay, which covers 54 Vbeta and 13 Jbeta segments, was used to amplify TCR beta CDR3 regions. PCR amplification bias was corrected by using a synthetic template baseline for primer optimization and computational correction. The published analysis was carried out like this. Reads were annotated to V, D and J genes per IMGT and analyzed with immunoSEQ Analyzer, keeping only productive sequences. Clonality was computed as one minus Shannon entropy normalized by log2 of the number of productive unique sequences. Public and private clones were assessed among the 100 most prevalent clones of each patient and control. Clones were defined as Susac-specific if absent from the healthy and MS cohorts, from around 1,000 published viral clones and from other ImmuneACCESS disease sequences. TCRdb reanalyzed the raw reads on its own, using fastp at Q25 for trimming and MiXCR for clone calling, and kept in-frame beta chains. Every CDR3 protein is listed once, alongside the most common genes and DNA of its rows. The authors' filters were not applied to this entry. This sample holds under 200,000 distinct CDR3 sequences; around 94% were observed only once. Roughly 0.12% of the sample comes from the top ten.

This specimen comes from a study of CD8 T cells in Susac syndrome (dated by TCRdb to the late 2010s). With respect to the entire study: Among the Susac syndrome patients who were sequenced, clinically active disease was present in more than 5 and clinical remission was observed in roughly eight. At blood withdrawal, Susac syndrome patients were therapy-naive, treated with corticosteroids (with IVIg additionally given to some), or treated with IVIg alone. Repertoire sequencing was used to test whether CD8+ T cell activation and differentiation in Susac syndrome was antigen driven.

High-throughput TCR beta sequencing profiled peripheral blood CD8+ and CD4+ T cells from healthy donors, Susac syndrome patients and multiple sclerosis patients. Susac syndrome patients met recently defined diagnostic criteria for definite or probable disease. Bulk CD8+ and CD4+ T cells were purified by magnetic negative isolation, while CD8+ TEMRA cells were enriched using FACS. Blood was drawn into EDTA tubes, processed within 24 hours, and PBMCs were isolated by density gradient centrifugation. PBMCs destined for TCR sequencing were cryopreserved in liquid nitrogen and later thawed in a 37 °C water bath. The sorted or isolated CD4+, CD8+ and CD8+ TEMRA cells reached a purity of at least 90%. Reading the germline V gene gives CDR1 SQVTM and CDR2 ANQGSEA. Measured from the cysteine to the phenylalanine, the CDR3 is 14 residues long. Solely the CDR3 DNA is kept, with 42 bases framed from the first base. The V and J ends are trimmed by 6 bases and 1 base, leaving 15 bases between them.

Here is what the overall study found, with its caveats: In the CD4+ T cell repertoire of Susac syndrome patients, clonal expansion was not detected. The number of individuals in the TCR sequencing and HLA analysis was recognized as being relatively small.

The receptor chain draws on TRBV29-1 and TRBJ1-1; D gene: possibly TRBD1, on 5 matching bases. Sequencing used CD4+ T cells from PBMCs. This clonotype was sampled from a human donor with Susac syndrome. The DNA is TGCAGCGTATGGGTTGGGACTGGGAACACTGAAGCTTTCTTT. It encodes CSVWVGTGNTEAFF.